Each of the 20 T cell receptor beta chains below was sequenced from the same sample in a study of T cells in localized non-small cell lung cancer. Profiled with immunoSEQ multiplex PCR; TCRdb holds only in-frame clones, not every one. Among 28,000 or so clones listed, about 84% were seen once. This specimen consisted of peripheral blood, obtained before any cancer treatment. The receptors come from a man between 40 and 70 years old with stage III squamous cell lung carcinoma.

J is TRBJ2-3 and V is TRBV11-3; maybe TRBD1 (5 bases). This CDR3 contains 12 residues. The ends were cut back, 0 bases at V and 10 bases at J, with 8 bases in the middle. Looked up from germline, CDR1 is SGHNT and CDR2 is YENEEA. The CDR3 region is CASSLDTTAQYF. The CDR3 DNA reads TGTGCCAGCAGCTTAGATACGACAGCGCAGTATTTT. The variable domain in full, completed from reference TRBV11-3 and TRBJ2-3, reads EAGVVQSPRYKIIEKKQPVAFWCNPISGHNTLYWYLQNLGQGPELLIRYENEEAVDDSQLPKDRFSAERLKGVDSTLKIQPAELGDSAVYLCASSLDTTAQYFGPGTRLTVL.

This clone was found a few times. CDR3 amino acids: CASRGVNTEAFF. In DNA, the CDR3 is TGTGCCAGCAGGGGGGTTAACACTGAAGCTTTCTTT. V is TRBV7-9 and J is TRBJ1-1; TRBD1 might be the D (5 bases). CDR3 length: 12 amino acids. V was cut by 6 bases and J by 2 bases, with 7 bases left in between. The germline V gene encodes CDR1 SEHNR and CDR2 FQNEAQ (reference sequence).

The chain is built from TRBV7-9 and TRBJ2-3; D call uncertain. Germline CDR1 is SEHNR and CDR2 is FQNEAQ (reference sequence). The V and J ends lost 4 bases and 6 bases respectively, with 20 bases between them. The CDR3 spans 16 residues. CDR3 sequence (DNA): TGTGCCAGCAGCTCGGAACCAACGGCCCGTAGGGATACGCAGTATTTT. It encodes CASSSEPTARRDTQYF.

This chain uses TRBV6-5 with TRBJ1-2; D perhaps matches TRBD1 (6 bases). The germline V gene has CDR1 MNHEY and CDR2 SVGAGI. There are 11 residues in the CDR3. V lost 10 bases to trimming and J lost 9 bases, with 15 bases between them. The CDR3 DNA sequence: TGTGCCACCTCCAGGGGCTGGCGCTACACCTTC. It specifies CATSRGWRYTF.

This rearrangement joins TRBV2 to TRBJ2-2; 10 nucleotides line up with TRBD1. The length of the CDR3 is 13 residues. The trim removed 11 bases at V and 4 bases at J, leaving 4 bases unmatched. Germline CDR1 reads SNHLY; CDR2 reads FYNNEI. The chain's CDR3 is CARRDRGTGELFF. CDR3 sequence (DNA): TGTGCCCGCCGGGACAGGGGCACCGGGGAGCTGTTTTTT.

This clone has just one count. J is TRBJ1-1 and V is TRBV18; tentative D call: TRBD1 (6 bases). Trimming left V 6 bases short and J 4 bases short, with 9 bases between. The CDR3 covers 12 residues. Germline CDR1 and CDR2: KGHSH and LQKENI. CDR3 sequence: CASSYRATEAFF. The CDR3 DNA reads TGTGCCAGCTCGTACAGGGCCACTGAAGCTTTCTTT.

The V call is TRBV19, the J call TRBJ2-2; D call uncertain. Germline values: CDR1 LNHDA, CDR2 SQIVND (reference sequence). This CDR3 comprises 14 residues. Trimming stripped 3 bases from V and 4 bases from J, with 9 bases between. In DNA, the CDR3 is TGTGCCAGTAGTATTGGGGTTAGCACCGGGGAGCTGTTTTTT. Encoded protein: CASSIGVSTGELFF.

The chain couples TRBV9 to TRBJ1-1; TRBD1 might be the D (5 bases). This CDR3 is 15 amino acids long. Trimming pared 0 bases from V and 1 base from J, leaving 10 bases between. Germline CDR1 is SGDLS and CDR2 is YYNGEE. CDR3 DNA: TGTGCCAGCAGCGTAGTGGGCAGGGCGAACACTGAAGCTTTCTTT. Its protein product is CASSVVGRANTEAFF.

The chain has TRBV4-1 and TRBJ1-2; tentative D call: TRBD1 (5 bases). Germline assignment: CDR1 MGHRA and CDR2 YSYEKL. CDR3 length: 14 residues. V gave up 5 bases and J gave up 2 bases, with 12 bases separating them. The DNA of the CDR3 is TGCGCCAGCAGCGATTGGCGGGGGAACTATGGCTACACCTTC. It translates to CASSDWRGNYGYTF.

The rearrangement links TRBV4-1 to TRBJ2-3; D may match TRBD1 or TRBD2 (7 bases each). V gave up 0 bases and J gave up 5 bases, with 18 bases separating them. CDR3 length equals 17 residues. The V gene's germline CDR1 is MGHRA and CDR2 YSYEKL. The CDR3 nucleotides are TGCGCCAGCAGCCAAGATCGTTGGCAGGGGGGGGAAGATACGCAGTATTTT. This gives the protein CASSQDRWQGGEDTQYF.

This rearrangement joins TRBV11-2 to TRBJ1-3, with no clear D. Germline V lookup: CDR1 SGHAT, CDR2 FQNNGV. The CDR3 covers 16 residues. The ends were cut back, 0 bases at V and 4 bases at J, with 13 bases in the middle. Here the CDR3 reads CASSLDWSPLGNTIYF. CDR3 nucleotide sequence: TGTGCCAGCAGCTTAGATTGGTCGCCCCTGGGAAACACCATATATTTT.

This chain uses TRBV19 with TRBJ1-2, with TRBD1 identical over 7 bases. Germline trimming cut 6 bases from V and 4 bases from J; bases unmatched to any gene: 8. The germline V gene encodes CDR1 LNHDA and CDR2 SQIVND (reference sequence). The CDR3 extends over 14 amino acids. The CDR3 DNA sequence: TGTGCCAGTAGCCCCGGGACAGCTGGCTATGGCTACACCTTC. Residues: CASSPGTAGYGYTF.

The chain uses TRBV28 and TRBJ2-2; D not resolved. This CDR3 is built from 15 residues. V dropped 8 bases and J dropped 4 bases, with 17 bases sitting between them. Germline CDR1 and CDR2: MDHEN and SYDVKM. The CDR3 DNA sequence: TGTGCCAGCGGATCAGGCGCCCCCTCCACCGGGGAGCTGTTTTTT. Amino acids: CASGSGAPSTGELFF.

This clone occurred a few times. This chain joins TRBV7-8 and TRBJ1-4; D may be TRBD1 (5 bases). V was trimmed by 3 bases and J by 6 bases, leaving 17 bases between them. Germline V gene lookup returns CDR1 SGHVS and CDR2 FQNEAQ. The length of the CDR3 is 16 residues. CDR3 nucleotides: TGTGCCAGCAGCTTTTCCGGGGCCCGCGTGGATGAAAAACTGTTTTTT. It codes for CASSFSGARVDEKLFF. The variable domain in full, completed from reference TRBV7-8 and TRBJ1-4, reads GAGVSQSPRYKVAKRGQDVALRCDPISGHVSLFWYQQALGQGPEFLTYFQNEAQLDKSGLPSDRFFAERPEGSVSTLKIQRTQQEDSAVYLCASSFSGARVDEKLFFGSGTQLSVL.

This chain uses TRBV4-2 with TRBJ2-7; 9 bases are shared with TRBD2. CDR1 LGHNA and CDR2 YNFKEQ come from the germline V gene. CDR3 length equals 16 residues. Trimming removed 5 bases from V and 3 bases from J; junction bases left unmatched: 11. In DNA form, the CDR3 reads TGTGCCAGCAGCGGTGATTCGGTAGCGGGGGACTACGAGCAGTACTTC. Translating it yields CASSGDSVAGDYEQYF.

Here the CDR3 reads CASRGTAVNTGELFF. The CDR3 DNA is TGTGCCAGCAGGGGAACGGCAGTGAACACCGGGGAGCTGTTTTTT. This chain joins TRBV6-1 and TRBJ2-2; D remains unclear. V lost 6 bases, J lost 1 base, and 12 bases lay in between. This CDR3 has 15 amino acids. In germline, CDR1 is MNHNS, CDR2 SASEGT.

V and J are TRBV9 and TRBJ2-7; TRBD2 might be the D (6 bases). With 5 bases removed from V and 6 bases from J, the gap between germline ends came to 15 bases. The CDR3 covers 13 residues. Germline-derived CDR1 and CDR2 are SGDLS and YYNGEE. The CDR3 coding sequence is TGTGCCAGCAGAGGGACCGGGGGAAGCGAGCAGTACTTC. Its protein product is CASRGTGGSEQYF.

J is TRBJ1-6 and V is TRBV2, with a weak D call TRBD1 (6 bases). Germline values: CDR1 SNHLY, CDR2 FYNNEI. The germline V and J ends were trimmed by 6 bases and 8 bases, with 20 bases remaining between them. The CDR3 runs 16 residues. CDR3 region: CASRDTGLAGDSPLHF. The CDR3 coding sequence is TGTGCCAGCAGGGACACAGGGTTGGCGGGTGATTCACCCCTCCACTTT.

V is TRBV19 and J is TRBJ2-7; D remains ambiguous. Per germline, CDR1 LNHDA and CDR2 SQIVND (reference sequence). The CDR3 contains 12 residues. Between the trimmed V and J ends, which lost 5 bases and 7 bases, there was a span of 12 bases. For the CDR3, the DNA is TGTGCCAGTAGTCCCGAGGAAGAGGAGCAGTACGTC. Protein product: CASSPEEEEQYV.

This clone was seen more than once but under ten times. The CDR3 bases are TGTGCCAGCTCGCCAGATGATTCCTACGAGCAGTACGTC. The encoded protein is CASSPDDSYEQYV. The V gene is TRBV18, the J gene TRBJ2-7, with unresolved D. The CDR3 consists of 13 residues. CDR1 and CDR2 from the germline V gene are KGHSH and LQKENI. Between the trimmed V and J ends, which lost 6 bases and 1 base, there was a span of 10 bases.